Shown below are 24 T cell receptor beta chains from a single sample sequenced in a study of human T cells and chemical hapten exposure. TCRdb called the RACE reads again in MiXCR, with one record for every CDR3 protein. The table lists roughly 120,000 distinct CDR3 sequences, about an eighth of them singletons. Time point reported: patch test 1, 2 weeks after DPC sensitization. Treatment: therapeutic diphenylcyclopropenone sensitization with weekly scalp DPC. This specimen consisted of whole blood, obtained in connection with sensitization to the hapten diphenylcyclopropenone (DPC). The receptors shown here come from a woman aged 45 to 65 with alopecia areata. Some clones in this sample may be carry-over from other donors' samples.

DNA of the CDR3: TGCGCCAGCAGCCAGGGGGCTAGCGGGGAGGATACGCAGTATTTT. Protein: CASSQGASGEDTQYF. The chain couples TRBV4-3 to TRBJ2-3; 9 bases are shared with TRBD2. This CDR3 has 15 residues. V shed 3 bases and J 6 bases; nucleotides not matched to a gene: 7. CDR1 is LGHNA and CDR2 is YSLEER in the germline V gene.

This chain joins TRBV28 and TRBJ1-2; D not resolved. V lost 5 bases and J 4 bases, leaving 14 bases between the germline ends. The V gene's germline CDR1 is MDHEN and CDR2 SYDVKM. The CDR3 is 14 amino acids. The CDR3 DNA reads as TGTGCCAGCAGTCGCCGATCAGGACTCTATGGCTACACCTTC. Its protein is CASSRRSGLYGYTF.

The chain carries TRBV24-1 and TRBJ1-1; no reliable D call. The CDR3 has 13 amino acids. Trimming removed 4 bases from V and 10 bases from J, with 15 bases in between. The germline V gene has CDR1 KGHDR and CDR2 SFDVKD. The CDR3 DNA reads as TGTGCCACCAGTGAGCGGACGGTGCGGGGAGCTTTCTTT. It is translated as CATSERTVRGAFF.

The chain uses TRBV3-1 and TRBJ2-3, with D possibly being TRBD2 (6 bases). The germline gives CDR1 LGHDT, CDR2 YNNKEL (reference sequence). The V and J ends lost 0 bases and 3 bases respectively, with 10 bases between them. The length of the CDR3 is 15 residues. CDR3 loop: CASSQDWGVTDTQYF. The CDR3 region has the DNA TGTGCCAGCAGCCAAGACTGGGGGGTAACAGATACGCAGTATTTT.

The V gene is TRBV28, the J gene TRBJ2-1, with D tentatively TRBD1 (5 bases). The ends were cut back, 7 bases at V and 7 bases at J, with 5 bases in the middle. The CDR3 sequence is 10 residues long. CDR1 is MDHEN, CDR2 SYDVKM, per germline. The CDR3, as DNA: TGTGCCAGCAAGGGGAATGAGCAGTTCTTC. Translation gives CASKGNEQFF.

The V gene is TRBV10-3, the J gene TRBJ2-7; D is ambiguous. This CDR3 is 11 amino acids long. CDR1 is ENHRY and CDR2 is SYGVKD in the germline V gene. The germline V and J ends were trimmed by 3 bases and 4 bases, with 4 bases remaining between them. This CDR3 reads CAISEGYEQYF. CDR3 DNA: TGTGCCATCAGTGAAGGGTACGAGCAGTACTTC.

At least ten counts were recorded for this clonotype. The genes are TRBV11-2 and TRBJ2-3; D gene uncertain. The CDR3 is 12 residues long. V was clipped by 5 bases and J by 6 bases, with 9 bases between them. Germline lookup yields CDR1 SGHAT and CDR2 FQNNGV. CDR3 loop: CASSRSSDTQYF. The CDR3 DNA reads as TGTGCCAGCAGCCGGAGCAGCGATACGCAGTATTTT.

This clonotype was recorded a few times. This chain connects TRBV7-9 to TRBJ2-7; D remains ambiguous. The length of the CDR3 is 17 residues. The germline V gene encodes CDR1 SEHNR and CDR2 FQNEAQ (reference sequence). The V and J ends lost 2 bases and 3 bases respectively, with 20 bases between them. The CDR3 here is CASSLPPNIGKVYEQYF. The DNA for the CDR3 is TGTGCCAGCAGCTTACCGCCGAACATCGGTAAGGTCTACGAGCAGTACTTC.

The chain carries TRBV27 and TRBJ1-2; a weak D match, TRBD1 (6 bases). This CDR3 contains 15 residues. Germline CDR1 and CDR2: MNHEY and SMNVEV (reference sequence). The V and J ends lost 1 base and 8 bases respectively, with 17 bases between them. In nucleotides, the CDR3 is TGTGCCAGCAGTTTATACAGGGAGGGCCTGACGGGCTACACCTTC. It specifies CASSLYREGLTGYTF.

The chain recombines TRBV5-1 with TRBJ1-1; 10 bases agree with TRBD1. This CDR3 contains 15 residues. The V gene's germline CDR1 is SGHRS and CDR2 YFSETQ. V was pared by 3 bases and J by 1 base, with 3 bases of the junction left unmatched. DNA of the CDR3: TGCGCCAGCAGCTCAAGACAGGGGGCGAACACTGAAGCTTTCTTT. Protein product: CASSSRQGANTEAFF.

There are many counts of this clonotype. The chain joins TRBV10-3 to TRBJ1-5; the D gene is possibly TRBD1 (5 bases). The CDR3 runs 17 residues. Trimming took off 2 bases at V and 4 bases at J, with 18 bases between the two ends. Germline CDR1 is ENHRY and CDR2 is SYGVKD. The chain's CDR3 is CAISETKDGDVNQPQHF. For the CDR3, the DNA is TGTGCCATCAGTGAGACAAAAGACGGGGACGTGAATCAGCCCCAGCATTTT.

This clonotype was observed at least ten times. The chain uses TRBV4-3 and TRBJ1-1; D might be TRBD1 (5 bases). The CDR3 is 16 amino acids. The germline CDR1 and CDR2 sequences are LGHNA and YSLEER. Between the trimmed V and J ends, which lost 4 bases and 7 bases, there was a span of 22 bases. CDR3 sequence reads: CASSPTRGRTDVEAFF. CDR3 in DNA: TGCGCCAGCAGCCCTACAAGGGGCCGCACTGATGTTGAAGCTTTCTTT.

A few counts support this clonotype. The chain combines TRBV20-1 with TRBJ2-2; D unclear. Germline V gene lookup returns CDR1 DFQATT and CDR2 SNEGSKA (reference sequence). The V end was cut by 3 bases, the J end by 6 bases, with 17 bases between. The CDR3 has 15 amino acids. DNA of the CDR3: TGCAGTGCTAGTAGGGCCGTTCTAAGGTCCGGGGAGCTGTTTTTT. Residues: CSASRAVLRSGELFF.

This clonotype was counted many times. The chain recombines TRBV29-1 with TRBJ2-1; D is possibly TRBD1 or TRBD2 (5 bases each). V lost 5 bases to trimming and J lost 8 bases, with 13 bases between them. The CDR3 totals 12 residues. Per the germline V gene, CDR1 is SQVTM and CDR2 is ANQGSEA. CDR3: CSVSGTWDEQFF. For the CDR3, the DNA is TGCAGCGTTTCCGGGACGTGGGATGAGCAGTTCTTC.

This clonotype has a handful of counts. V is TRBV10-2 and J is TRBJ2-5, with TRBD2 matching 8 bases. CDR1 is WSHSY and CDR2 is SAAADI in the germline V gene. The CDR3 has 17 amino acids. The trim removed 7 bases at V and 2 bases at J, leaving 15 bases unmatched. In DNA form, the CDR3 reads TGCGCCAGCAAGAGTGGTTACGGGGGGGACGAACAAGAGACCCAGTACTTC. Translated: CASKSGYGGDEQETQYF.

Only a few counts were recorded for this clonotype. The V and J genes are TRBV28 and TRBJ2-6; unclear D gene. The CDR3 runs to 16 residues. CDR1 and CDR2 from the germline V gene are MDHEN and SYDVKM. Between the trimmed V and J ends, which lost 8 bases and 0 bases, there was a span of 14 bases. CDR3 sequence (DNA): TGTGCCAGCGACCTGGGCTCCAGCTCTGGGGCCAACGTCCTGACTTTC. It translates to CASDLGSSSGANVLTF.

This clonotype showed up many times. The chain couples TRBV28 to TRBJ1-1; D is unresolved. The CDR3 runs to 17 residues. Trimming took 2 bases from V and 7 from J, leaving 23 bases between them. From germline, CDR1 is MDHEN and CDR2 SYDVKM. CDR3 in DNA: TGTGCCAGCAGTTTAGCCCACTTCTTTGAGGCACCATTTGAAGCTTTCTTT. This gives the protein CASSLAHFFEAPFEAFF. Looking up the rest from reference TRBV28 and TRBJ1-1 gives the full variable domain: DVKVTQSSRYLVKRTGEKVFLECVQDMDHENMFWYRQDPGLGLRLIYFSYDVKMKEKGDIPEGYSVSREKKERFSLILESASTNQTSMYLCASSLAHFFEAPFEAFFGQGTRLTVV.

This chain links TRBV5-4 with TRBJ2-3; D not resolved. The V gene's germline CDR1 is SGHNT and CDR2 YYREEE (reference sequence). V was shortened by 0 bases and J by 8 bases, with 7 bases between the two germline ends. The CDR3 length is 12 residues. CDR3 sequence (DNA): TGTGCCAGCAGCTTGGATGGAGTTACGCAGTATTTT. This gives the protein CASSLDGVTQYF.

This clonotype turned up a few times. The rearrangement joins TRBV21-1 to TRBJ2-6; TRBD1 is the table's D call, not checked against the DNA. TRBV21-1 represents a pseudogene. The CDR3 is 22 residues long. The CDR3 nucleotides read TGTGCCAGCAGCCTCATATCCCGGGACAGGGGGAGTGACAGCTCTGGGGCCAACGTCCTGACTTTC. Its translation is CASSLISRDRGSDSSGANVLTF.

In nucleotides, the CDR3 is TGCGCCAGCAGCTTAGACAGGCCCGAGACCCAGTACTTC. Protein product: CASSLDRPETQYF. This chain links TRBV5-1 with TRBJ2-5; D might be TRBD1 (6 bases). Trimming removed 2 bases from V and 5 bases from J, with 10 bases in between. Germline V lookup: CDR1 SGHRS, CDR2 YFSETQ. This CDR3 spans 13 amino acids.

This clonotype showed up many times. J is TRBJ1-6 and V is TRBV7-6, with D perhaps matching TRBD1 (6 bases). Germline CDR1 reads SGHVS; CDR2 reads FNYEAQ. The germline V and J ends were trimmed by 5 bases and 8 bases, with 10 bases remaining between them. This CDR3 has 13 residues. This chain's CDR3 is CASSRRTDSPLHF. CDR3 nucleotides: TGTGCCAGCAGCCGGAGGACAGATTCACCCCTCCACTTT. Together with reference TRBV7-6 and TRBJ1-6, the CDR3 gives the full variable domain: GAGVSQSPRYKVTKRGQDVALRCDPISGHVSLYWYRQALGQGPEFLTYFNYEAQQDKSGLPNDRFSAERPEGSISTLTIQRTEQRDSAMYRCASSRRTDSPLHFGNGTRLTVT.

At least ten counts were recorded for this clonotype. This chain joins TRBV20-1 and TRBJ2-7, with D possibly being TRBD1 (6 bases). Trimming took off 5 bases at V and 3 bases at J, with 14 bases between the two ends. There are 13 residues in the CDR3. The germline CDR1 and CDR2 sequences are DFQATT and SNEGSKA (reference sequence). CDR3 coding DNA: TGCAGTGCTCAGGACAGACGAGACTACGAGCAGTACTTC. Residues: CSAQDRRDYEQYF.

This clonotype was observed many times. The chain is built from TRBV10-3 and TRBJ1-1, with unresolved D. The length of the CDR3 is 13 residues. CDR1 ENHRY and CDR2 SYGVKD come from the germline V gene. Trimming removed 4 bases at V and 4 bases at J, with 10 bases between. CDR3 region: CAISGTSGTEAFF. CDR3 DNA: TGTGCCATCAGTGGGACCTCAGGCACTGAAGCTTTCTTT.

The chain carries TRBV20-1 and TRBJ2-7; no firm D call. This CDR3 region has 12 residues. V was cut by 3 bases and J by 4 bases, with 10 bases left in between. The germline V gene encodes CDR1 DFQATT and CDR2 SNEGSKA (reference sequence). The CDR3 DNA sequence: TGCAGTGCTAGCGGCGAGGCGTACGAGCAGTACTTC. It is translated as CSASGEAYEQYF.